What follows is one TCR beta chain and its context. This sample is drawn from a study of shared T cell receptors in the human thymus. Assay used: immunoSEQ multiplex PCR; TCRdb lists only in-frame clones, some missing. The sample lists more than 550,000 clones, more than 75% seen once, with roughly 0.0086% in the top ten. J gave up 1 base and V 5 bases, and 12 bases lay outside the gene matches. Germline V CDR1 and CDR2: SGHDT, YYEEEE. The CDR3 extends over 18 amino acids. This sample also appeared in a second study, on human thymus T cells. That work contributes: The donor group consisted of healthy Finnish infants who were having corrective surgery for congenital heart defects. From resections taken during corrective heart surgery, the thymus tissue was obtained. V and J genes seemed to be used with bias in thymic and blood repertoires. Related work found strong thymic repertoire overlap between unrelated individuals.

The receptor was derived from a boy in the first two years of life with a congenital heart defect. Source material: thymocytes. The J gene is TRBJ2-5, the V gene TRBV5-6; TRBD2 matches 12 bases. CDR3 amino acids: CASSPVLASGGAQETQYF. The CDR3 DNA is TGTGCCAGCAGTCCGGTCCTGGCTAGCGGGGGGGCCCAAGAGACCCAGTACTTC.